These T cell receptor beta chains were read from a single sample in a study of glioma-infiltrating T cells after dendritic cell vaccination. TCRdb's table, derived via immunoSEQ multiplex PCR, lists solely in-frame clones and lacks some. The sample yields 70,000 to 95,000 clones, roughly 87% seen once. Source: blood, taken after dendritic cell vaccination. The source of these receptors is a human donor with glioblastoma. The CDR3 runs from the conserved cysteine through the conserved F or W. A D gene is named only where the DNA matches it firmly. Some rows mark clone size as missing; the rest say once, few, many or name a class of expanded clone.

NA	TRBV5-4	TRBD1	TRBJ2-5	TGTGCCAGCAGCTGGACGACAGGGGTCTCAACGGAGACCCAGTACTTC	CASSWTTGVSTETQYF
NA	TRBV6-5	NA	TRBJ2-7	TGTGCCAGCAGCCCGAGGCGGGGGCCGACCTACGAGCAGTACTTC	CASSPRRGPTYEQYF
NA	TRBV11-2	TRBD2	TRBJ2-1	TGTGCCAGCAGCTTAGCTCGGACTAGCGGGTTTGATGAGCAGTTCTTC	CASSLARTSGFDEQFF
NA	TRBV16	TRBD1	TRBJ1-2	TGTGCCAGCAGCCAATTAGCGGGACAGAAAAACTATGGCTACACCTTC	CASSQLAGQKNYGYTF
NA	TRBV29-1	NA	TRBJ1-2	TGCAGCGTTGAAAGGGAGTCTGCGAACTATGGCTACACCTTC	CSVERESANYGYTF
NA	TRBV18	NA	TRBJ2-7	TGTGCCAGCTCACCACCTTTGGGCGGGGCGACCTACGAGCAGTACTTC	CASSPPLGGATYEQYF
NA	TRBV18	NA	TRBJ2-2	TGTGCCAGCTCACTAACAGACACCGGGGAGCTGTTTTTT	CASSLTDTGELFF
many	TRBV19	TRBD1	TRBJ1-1	TGTGCCAGTAGTAGGCGAGGACAGGGCCATGAAGCTTTCTTT	CASSRRGQGHEAFF
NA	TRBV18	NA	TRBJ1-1	TGTGCCAGCTCACCACTGGGGGGGGTGGAGATTCACACTGAAGCTTTCTTT	CASSPLGGVEIHTEAFF
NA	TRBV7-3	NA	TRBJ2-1	TGTGCCAGCAGCTTAAGGGCGGGTTCCTACAATGAGCAGTTCTTC	CASSLRAGSYNEQFF
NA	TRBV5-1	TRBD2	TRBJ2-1	TGCGCCAGCAGCTTGGAGGTAGCGGCGGGAGGCCGATCCAATGAGCAGTTCTTC	CASSLEVAAGGRSNEQFF
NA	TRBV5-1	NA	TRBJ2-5	TGCGCCAGCAGCTTTAGTTGGGAGACCCAGTACTTC	CASSFSWETQYF
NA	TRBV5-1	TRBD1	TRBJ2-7	TGCGCCAGCAGCTTTAAGGGACAGGGACACGAGCAGTACTTC	CASSFKGQGHEQYF
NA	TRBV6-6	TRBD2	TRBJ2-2	TGTGCCAGCAGAATGACTAGCGTCACCGGGGAGCTGTTTTTT	CASRMTSVTGELFF
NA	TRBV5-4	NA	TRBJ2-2	TGTGCCAGCAGCTCGCGGACAGAGAACACCGGGGAGCTGTTTTTT	CASSSRTENTGELFF